The TCR beta chain under discussion was sequenced for a study of CD8+ T cells in alopecia areata. Background on the study: Dosing spanned 6 to 18 months on tofacitinib, then 6 months off drug. Study observations and caveats: Both scalp clonality and the expanded CD8+ clones among the top 100 showed a significant decrease with tofacitinib. Under tofacitinib, numerous expanded lesional clonotypes remained detectable in scalp and blood.

RNA extraction and reverse transcription yielded cDNA as sequencing template. Assay: immunoSEQ multiplex PCR; the TCRdb copy retains only in-frame clones and omits some. The sample records under 200,000 clones, roughly 65% being singletons. The sample's treatment: oral pan-JAK inhibitor, 5-10 mg twice daily. It was from PBMCs that CD4+ and CD8+ T cells were sorted. A remark on this clone: The antigen is undetermined.

The CDR3 consists of 14 residues. J gave up 0 bases and V 3 bases, and 5 bases lay outside the gene matches. Germline V CDR1 and CDR2: GTSNPN, SVGIG (reference sequence). This receptor was obtained from a human donor with alopecia areata. J is TRBJ2-7 and V is TRBV30; 7 positions match TRBD1. Here the sequenced sample was CD4+ T cells sorted from blood, taken at week 4, from a patient treated with tofacitinib. CDR3 region: CAWRFAGGSYEQYF. The CDR3 DNA reads TGTGCCTGGAGGTTTGCAGGGGGCTCCTACGAGCAGTACTTC.